This T cell receptor beta chain was recorded in a study of regulatory T cells in long-lasting Graves disease. As for time point: newly diagnosed GD, antithyroid drugs for less than 3 months. There was RNA extracted from PBMCs, and the TCR library was made from it. Investigators report Graves' disease was diagnosed under American Thyroid Association guidelines. HTBI primers from iRepertoire and Arm-PCR of CDR3 regions yielded the TCR beta libraries. Each CDR3 protein gets one entry after TCRdb re-called the multiplex PCR reads with MiXCR. Here the sample spans 360,000 or so distinct CDR3 sequences, about 16% being singletons. The germline CDR1 and CDR2 sequences are SGHRS and YFSETQ. This CDR3 has 16 amino acids. V lost 5 bases, J lost 2 bases, and 9 bases stayed unmatched. These data were also reused for a study on T cells in Graves' hyperthyroidism and ophthalmopathy. As that study records: Most thyroid clonotypes expanded above 0.001 were also detected in blood.

The sample in question was peripheral blood mononuclear cells (PBMCs), obtained at new diagnosis, from a patient treated with antithyroid drugs. The chain employs TRBV5-1 and TRBJ2-2, with TRBD1 identical over 7 bases. The TCR originated in a woman younger than 35 with Graves disease. The CDR3 loop is CASRPRTGENTGELFF. CDR3 bases: TGCGCCAGCAGACCCCGGACAGGAGAAAACACCGGGGAGCTGTTTTTT.